This T cell receptor beta chain stems from a study of T cells of healthy individuals (dated by TCRdb to the late 2010s). The receptor library was made with 5' RACE. Sequencing relied on an Illumina MiSeq. Clones were called with MiXCR by TCRdb after fastp trimmed the public reads at Q25, and only in-frame beta chains were retained. Each CDR3 protein gets just one entry, which takes the most common genes and DNA from the rows behind it. Present in this sample are 95,000 to 100,000 distinct CDR3 sequences, 17% of which were seen just once. 6% to 8% of the sample belongs to the ten largest clones. V has 1 base trimmed and J has 5 bases trimmed; junction bases matching no gene number 8. Sequences LGHNA (CDR1) and YNFKEQ (CDR2) are obtained from the germline V gene. The CDR3, cysteine through phenylalanine, is 16 amino acids long. Only the CDR3 part of the read is kept: 48 bases, read in frame from the first base.

This clonotype was detected a few times. Its antigen remains unidentified. The sample holds no much larger clone one base away, and base qualities are not on file. The TCR originated in a human donor in good health. Recombination connected TRBV4-2 to TRBJ2-5; TRBD2 aligns with 9 central bases. The DNA sequence is as follows: TGTGCCAGCAGCCAAGTAATAGCGGGAGAGCAGGAGACCCAGTACTTC. This translates into CASSQVIAGEQETQYF.